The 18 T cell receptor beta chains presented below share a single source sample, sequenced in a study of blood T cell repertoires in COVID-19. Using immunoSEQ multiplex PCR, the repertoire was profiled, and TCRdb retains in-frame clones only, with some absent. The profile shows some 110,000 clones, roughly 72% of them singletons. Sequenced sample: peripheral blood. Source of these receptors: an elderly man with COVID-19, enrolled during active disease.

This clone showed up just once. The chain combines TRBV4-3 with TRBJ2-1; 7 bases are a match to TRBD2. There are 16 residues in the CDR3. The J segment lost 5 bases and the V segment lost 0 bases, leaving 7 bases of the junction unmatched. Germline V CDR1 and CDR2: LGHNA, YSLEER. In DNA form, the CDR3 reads TGCGCCAGCAGCCAAGATGGCCTAGCGGACAACAATGAGCAGTTCTTC. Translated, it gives CASSQDGLADNNEQFF.

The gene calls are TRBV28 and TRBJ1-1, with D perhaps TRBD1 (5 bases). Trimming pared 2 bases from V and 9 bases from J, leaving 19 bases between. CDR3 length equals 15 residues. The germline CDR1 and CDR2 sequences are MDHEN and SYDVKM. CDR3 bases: TGTGCCAGCAGTTTAATTAGGGTCAGGGCCCTCCAAGCTTTCTTT. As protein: CASSLIRVRALQAFF.

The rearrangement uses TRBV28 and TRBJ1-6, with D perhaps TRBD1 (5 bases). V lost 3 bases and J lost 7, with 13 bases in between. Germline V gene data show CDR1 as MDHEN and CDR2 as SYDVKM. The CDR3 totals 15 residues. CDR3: CASSLAGKGNSPLHF. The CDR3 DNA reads TGTGCCAGCAGTTTGGCAGGGAAGGGAAATTCACCCCTCCACTTT.

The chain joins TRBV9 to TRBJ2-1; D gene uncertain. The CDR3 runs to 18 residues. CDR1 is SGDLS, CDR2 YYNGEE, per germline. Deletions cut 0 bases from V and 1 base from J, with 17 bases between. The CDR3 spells CASSVGNRLVGSYNEQFF. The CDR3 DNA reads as TGTGCCAGCAGCGTAGGGAATAGGCTAGTTGGGTCCTACAATGAGCAGTTCTTC.

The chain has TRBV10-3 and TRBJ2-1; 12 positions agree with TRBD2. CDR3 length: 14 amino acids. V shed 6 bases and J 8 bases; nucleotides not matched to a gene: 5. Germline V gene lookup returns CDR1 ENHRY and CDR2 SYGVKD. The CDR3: CAISPTSGSYEQFF. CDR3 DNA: TGTGCCATCAGCCCGACTAGCGGGAGCTATGAGCAGTTCTTC.

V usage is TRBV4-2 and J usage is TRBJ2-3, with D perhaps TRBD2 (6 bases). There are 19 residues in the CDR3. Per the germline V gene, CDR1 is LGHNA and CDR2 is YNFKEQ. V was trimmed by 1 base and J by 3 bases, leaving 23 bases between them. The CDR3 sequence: CASSQAYRAGGQTTDTQYF. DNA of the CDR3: TGTGCCAGCAGCCAAGCTTACCGGGCCGGAGGGCAGACTACAGATACGCAGTATTTT.

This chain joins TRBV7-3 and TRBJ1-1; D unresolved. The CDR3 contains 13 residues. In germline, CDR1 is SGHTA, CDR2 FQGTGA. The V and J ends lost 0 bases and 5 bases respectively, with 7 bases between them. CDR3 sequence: CASSLTQATEAFF. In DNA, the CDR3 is TGTGCCAGCAGCTTAACCCAGGCGACTGAAGCTTTCTTT. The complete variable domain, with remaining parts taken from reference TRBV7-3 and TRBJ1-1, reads GAGVSQTPSNKVTEKGKYVELRCDPISGHTALYWYRQSLGQGPEFLIYFQGTGAADDSGLPNDRFFAVRPEGSVSTLKIQRTERGDSAVYLCASSLTQATEAFFGQGTRLTVV.

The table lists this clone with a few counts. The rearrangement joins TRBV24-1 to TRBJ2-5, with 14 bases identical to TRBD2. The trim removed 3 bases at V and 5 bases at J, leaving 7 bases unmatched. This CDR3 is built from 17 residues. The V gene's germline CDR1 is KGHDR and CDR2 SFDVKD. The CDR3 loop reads CATSDPGTSGSVETQYF. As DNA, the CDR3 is TGTGCCACCAGTGATCCAGGGACTAGCGGGAGTGTTGAGACCCAGTACTTC.

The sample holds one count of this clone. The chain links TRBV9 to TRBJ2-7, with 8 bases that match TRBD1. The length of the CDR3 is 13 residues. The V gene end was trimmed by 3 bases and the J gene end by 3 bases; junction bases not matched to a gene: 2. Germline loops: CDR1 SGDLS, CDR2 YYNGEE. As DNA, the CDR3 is TGTGCCAGCAGCGGGACAGGGAGCTACGAGCAGTACTTC. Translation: CASSGTGSYEQYF. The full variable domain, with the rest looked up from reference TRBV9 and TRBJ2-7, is DSGVTQTPKHLITATGQRVTLRCSPRSGDLSVYWYQQSLDQGLQFLIQYYNGEERAKGNILERFSAQQFPDLHSELNLSSLELGDSALYFCASSGTGSYEQYFGPGTRLTVT.

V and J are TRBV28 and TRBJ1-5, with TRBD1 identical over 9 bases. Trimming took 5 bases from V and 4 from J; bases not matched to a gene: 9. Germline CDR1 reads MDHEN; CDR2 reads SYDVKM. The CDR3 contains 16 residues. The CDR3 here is CASSLTPGTGNQPQHF. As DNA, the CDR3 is TGTGCCAGCAGTCTAACACCCGGGACAGGGAATCAGCCCCAGCATTTT.

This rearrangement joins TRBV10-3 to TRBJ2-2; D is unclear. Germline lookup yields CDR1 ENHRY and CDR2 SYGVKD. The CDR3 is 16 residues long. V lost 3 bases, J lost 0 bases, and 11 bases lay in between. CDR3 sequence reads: CAISDAVGSNTGELFF. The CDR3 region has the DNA TGTGCCATCAGTGACGCGGTGGGTTCGAACACCGGGGAGCTGTTTTTT.

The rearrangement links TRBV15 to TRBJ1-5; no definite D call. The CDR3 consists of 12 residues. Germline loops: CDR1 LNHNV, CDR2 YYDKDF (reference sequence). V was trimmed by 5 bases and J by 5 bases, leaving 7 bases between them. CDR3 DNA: TGTGCCACCAGCCCTAATTATCAGCCCCAGCATTTT. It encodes CATSPNYQPQHF.

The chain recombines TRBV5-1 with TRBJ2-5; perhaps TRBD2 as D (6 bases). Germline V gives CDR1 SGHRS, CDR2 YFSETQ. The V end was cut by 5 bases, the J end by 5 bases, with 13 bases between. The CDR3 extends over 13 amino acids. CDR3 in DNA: TGCGCCAGCAGACCTAGCGATGTGGAGACCCAGTACTTC. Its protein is CASRPSDVETQYF.

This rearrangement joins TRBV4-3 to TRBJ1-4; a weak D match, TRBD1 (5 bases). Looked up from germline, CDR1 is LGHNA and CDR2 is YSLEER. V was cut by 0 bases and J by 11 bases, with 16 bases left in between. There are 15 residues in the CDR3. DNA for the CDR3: TGCGCCAGCAGCCAAGATCTTCGCAGGGCTGGGAAACTGTTTTTT. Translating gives CASSQDLRRAGKLFF.

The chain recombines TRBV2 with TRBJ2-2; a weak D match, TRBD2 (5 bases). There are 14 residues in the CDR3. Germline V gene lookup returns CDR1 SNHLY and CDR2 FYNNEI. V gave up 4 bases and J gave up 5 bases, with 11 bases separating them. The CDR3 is CASSVNAGTGELFF. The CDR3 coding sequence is TGTGCCAGCAGTGTCAACGCGGGTACCGGGGAGCTGTTTTTT.

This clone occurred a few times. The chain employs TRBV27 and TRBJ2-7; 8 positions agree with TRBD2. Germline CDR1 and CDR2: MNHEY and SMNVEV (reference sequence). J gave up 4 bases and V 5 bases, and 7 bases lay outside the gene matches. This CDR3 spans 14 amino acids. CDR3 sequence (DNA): TGTGCCAGCAGTCCGGGACTAGGGGTTTACGAGCAGTACTTC. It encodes CASSPGLGVYEQYF.

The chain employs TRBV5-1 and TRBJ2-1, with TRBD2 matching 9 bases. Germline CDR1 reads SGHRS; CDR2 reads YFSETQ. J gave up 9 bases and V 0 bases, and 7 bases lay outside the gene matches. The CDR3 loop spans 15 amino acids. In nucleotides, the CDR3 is TGCGCCAGCAGCTTGGCCCGACTAGCGGCGGGTGAGCAGTTCTTC. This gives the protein CASSLARLAAGEQFF.

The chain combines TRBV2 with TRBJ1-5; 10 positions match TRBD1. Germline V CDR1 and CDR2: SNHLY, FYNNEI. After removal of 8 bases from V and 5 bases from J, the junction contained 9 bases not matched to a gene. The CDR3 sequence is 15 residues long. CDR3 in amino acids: CASLEGQGRHQPQHF. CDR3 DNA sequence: TGTGCCAGCTTGGAGGGACAGGGGAGACATCAGCCCCAGCATTTT.